The clone carrying this T cell receptor beta chain was seen many times. As yet, its antigen is unknown. This sample was taken from a study of T cells after yellow fever vaccination. General study results and limits: Most primary-vaccination clones recurred post-booster (nearly 98% CD4, over 70% CD8). Across the CD4 and CD8 compartments, a small share of clonotypes was present in both.

TCR cDNA, made by 5'RACE template switching, carried an added universal primer site and UMIs. MiXCR, applied by TCRdb to the 5' RACE reads, yields one record per CDR3 protein. The sample shows about 220,000 distinct CDR3 sequences, more than 3% of them seen only once. Trimming stripped 6 bases from V and 3 bases from J, with 19 bases between. CDR1 and CDR2 (germline): DFQATT, SNEGSKA (reference sequence). The CDR3 consists of 15 residues. The sequence was collected from a man aged 18 to 29 who received the YFV17D yellow fever vaccine. The material was CD4+ T cells sorted from PBMCs, obtained 10 days after the yellow fever booster vaccination. V usage is TRBV20-1 and J usage is TRBJ2-3; a possible D gene is TRBD2 (7 bases). The CDR3 bases are TGCAGTGCCGTCACGAGGGGGGGGGCGACAGATACGCAGTATTTT. It translates to CSAVTRGGATDTQYF.